This TCR beta chain was sequenced for a study of T cell responses to AZD1222 COVID-19 vaccine. The study, taken as a whole, reports: Among those given AZD1222, only five or six were seropositive at baseline. The study sampled repertoires only after the peak T cell response. With dominance at 160-218 and 743-854, vaccine-associated CD4 TCRs spanned spike.

To note about this clone: Its matching antigen is unknown.

Germline V gives CDR1 SEHNR, CDR2 FQNEAQ (reference sequence). V was shortened by 2 bases and J by 4 bases, with 9 bases between the two germline ends. The CDR3 extends over 13 amino acids. Some clones are missing from TCRdb's copy, which holds only in-frame ones; the method was immunoSEQ multiplex PCR. The table has roughly 200,000 clones, 88% seen once. The input for sequencing was peripheral blood, taken on day 0 of AZD1222 vaccination. The sequence derives from an adult in good health. The chain employs TRBV7-9 and TRBJ2-7; D may be TRBD2 (6 bases). The CDR3 reads CASSLRGEYEQYF. In nucleotides, the CDR3 is TGTGCCAGCAGCTTACGCGGGGAGTACGAGCAGTACTTC.